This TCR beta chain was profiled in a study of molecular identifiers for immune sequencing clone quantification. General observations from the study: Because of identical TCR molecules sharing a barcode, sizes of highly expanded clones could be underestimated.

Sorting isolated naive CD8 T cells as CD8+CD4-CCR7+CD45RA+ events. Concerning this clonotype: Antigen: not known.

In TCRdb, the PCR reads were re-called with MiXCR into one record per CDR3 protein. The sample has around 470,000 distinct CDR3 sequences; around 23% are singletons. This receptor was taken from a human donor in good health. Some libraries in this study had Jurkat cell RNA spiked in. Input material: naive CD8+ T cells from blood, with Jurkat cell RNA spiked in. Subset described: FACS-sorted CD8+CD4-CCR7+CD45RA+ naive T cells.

This CDR3 reads CASSIDPQDREAFF. In DNA, the CDR3 is TGTGCCAGTAGTATAGATCCACAAGATCGTGAAGCTTTCTTT. The V call is TRBV19, the J call TRBJ1-1; D is ambiguous. CDR3 length: 14 amino acids. Germline loops: CDR1 LNHDA, CDR2 SQIVND (reference sequence). V was cut by 0 bases and J by 7 bases, with 12 bases left in between.